A selection of T cell receptor beta chains follows, all from one sample in a study of shared clonotypes between healthy human individuals. Using immunoSEQ multiplex PCR, the repertoire was profiled, and TCRdb retains in-frame clones only, with some absent. The sample has hundreds of thousands of clones, 90% to 98% seen once. Sequenced: memory CD8+ T cells sorted from blood. The receptor source for this set is a young man in good health. CDR3s leave out the opening cysteine and the closing phenylalanine or tryptophan. Some rows have no size entry. The others give once, few or many, or a class for an expanded clone.

CDR3 protein: ASSLNGLGGAPGELF
J gene: TRBJ2-2
V gene: TRBV27
clone size: -

CDR3 protein: ASSVTAHTYEQY
J gene: TRBJ2-7
V gene: TRBV7-9
clone size: -

CDR3 protein: ASSPDQGLAYEQY
J gene: TRBJ2-7
V gene: TRBV5-1
clone size: -

CDR3 protein: ASSLFPRQGTNYGYT
J gene: TRBJ1-2
V gene: TRBV13
clone size: -

CDR3 protein: ASSSLPKGSTGELF
J gene: TRBJ2-2
V gene: TRBV5-1
clone size: -

CDR3 protein: ASSRSLAESYNEQF
J gene: TRBJ2-1
V gene: TRBV4-2
clone size: once

CDR3 protein: SASPFNEQF
J gene: TRBJ2-1
V gene: TRBV20-1
clone size: -

CDR3 protein: ASSFSWRQETQY
J gene: TRBJ2-5
V gene: TRBV28
clone size: -

CDR3 protein: ASGDTPDGYT
J gene: TRBJ1-2
V gene: TRBV6-5
clone size: -

CDR3 protein: ASSGGGVNTEAF
J gene: TRBJ1-1
V gene: TRBV2
clone size: -

CDR3 protein: ASTGGGAKNIQY
J gene: TRBJ2-4
V gene: TRBV10-2
clone size: once

CDR3 protein: ASSPLDSSGANVLT
J gene: TRBJ2-6
V gene: TRBV28
clone size: -

CDR3 protein: AWSVGGTYEQY
J gene: TRBJ2-7
V gene: TRBV30
clone size: -

CDR3 protein: ASSDHKSSYEQY
J gene: TRBJ2-7
V gene: TRBV6-6
clone size: -

CDR3 protein: ASSADRVISEAF
J gene: TRBJ1-1
V gene: TRBV19
clone size: -

CDR3 protein: ASSYSAASINYEQY
J gene: TRBJ2-7
V gene: TRBV6-5
clone size: -

CDR3 protein: ASSLAGARTDTQY
J gene: TRBJ2-3
V gene: TRBV7-9
clone size: -

CDR3 protein: ASSGRGPYEQY
J gene: TRBJ2-7
V gene: TRBV28
clone size: -

CDR3 protein: ASRMTSGFWEQY
J gene: TRBJ2-7
V gene: TRBV5-1
clone size: -

CDR3 protein: ASSPPNAGGAGNTIY
J gene: TRBJ1-3
V gene: TRBV7-9
clone size: -

CDR3 protein: ASSWTGTVQETQY
J gene: TRBJ2-5
V gene: TRBV7-2
clone size: once

CDR3 protein: ASGLQGTNEKLF
J gene: TRBJ1-4
V gene: TRBV28
clone size: -

CDR3 protein: ASSRTSSGEQF
J gene: TRBJ2-1
V gene: TRBV11-2
clone size: -

CDR3 protein: ASSFQANTGELF
J gene: TRBJ2-2
V gene: TRBV19
clone size: -

CDR3 protein: ASSESLWTGQNEKLF
J gene: TRBJ1-4
V gene: TRBV10-2
clone size: -

CDR3 protein: TSSQDFGVYRELF
J gene: TRBJ2-2
V gene: TRBV1
clone size: once

CDR3 protein: ASSLGLAGAFEQF
J gene: TRBJ2-1
V gene: TRBV5-1
clone size: -

CDR3 protein: ASSAQGLQPQH
J gene: TRBJ1-5
V gene: TRBV9
clone size: -

CDR3 protein: ASDRGPNTGELF
J gene: TRBJ2-2
V gene: TRBV5-1
clone size: -

CDR3 protein: ATRGGRPSTDTQY
J gene: TRBJ2-3
V gene: TRBV15
clone size: -

CDR3 protein: ASSFSAAGGADTQY
J gene: TRBJ2-3
V gene: TRBV7-3
clone size: -

CDR3 protein: ASSFFRGAAGNTIY
J gene: TRBJ1-3
V gene: TRBV5-8
clone size: -

CDR3 protein: ASSHGAGLKYNEQF
J gene: TRBJ2-1
V gene: TRBV4-1
clone size: once

CDR3 protein: ASSPRFWEGPTLYEQY
J gene: TRBJ2-7
V gene: TRBV18
clone size: -

CDR3 protein: ASSLAGVGYEQY
J gene: TRBJ2-7
V gene: TRBV5-6
clone size: -

CDR3 protein: ASSVDGTTYNEQF
J gene: TRBJ2-1
V gene: TRBV9
clone size: -

CDR3 protein: ASRPRPNQPQH
J gene: TRBJ1-5
V gene: TRBV28
clone size: -

CDR3 protein: ASSLVRGSGLDYEQF
J gene: TRBJ2-1
V gene: TRBV11-1
clone size: -

CDR3 protein: SVSSGRQETQY
J gene: TRBJ2-5
V gene: TRBV29-1
clone size: -

CDR3 protein: ASSPGANTEAF
J gene: TRBJ1-1
V gene: TRBV7-8
clone size: -

CDR3 protein: AIEKEGGVYEQY
J gene: TRBJ2-7
V gene: TRBV10-3
clone size: -